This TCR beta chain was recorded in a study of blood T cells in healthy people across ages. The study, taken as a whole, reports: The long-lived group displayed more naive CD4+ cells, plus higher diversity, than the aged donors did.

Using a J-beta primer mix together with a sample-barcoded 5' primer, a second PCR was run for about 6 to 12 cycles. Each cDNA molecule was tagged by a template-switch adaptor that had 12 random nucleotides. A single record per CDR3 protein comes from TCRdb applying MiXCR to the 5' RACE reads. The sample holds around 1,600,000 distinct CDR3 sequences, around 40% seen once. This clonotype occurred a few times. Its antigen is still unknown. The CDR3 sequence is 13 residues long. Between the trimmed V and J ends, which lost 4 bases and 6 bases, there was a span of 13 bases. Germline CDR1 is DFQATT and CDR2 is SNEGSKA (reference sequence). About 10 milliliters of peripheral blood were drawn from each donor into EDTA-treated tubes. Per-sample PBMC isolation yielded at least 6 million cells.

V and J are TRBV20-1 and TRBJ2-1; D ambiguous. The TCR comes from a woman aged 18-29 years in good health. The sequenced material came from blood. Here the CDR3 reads CSAIGWRLNEQFF. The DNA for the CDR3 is TGCAGTGCTATAGGTTGGCGGCTCAATGAGCAGTTCTTC.